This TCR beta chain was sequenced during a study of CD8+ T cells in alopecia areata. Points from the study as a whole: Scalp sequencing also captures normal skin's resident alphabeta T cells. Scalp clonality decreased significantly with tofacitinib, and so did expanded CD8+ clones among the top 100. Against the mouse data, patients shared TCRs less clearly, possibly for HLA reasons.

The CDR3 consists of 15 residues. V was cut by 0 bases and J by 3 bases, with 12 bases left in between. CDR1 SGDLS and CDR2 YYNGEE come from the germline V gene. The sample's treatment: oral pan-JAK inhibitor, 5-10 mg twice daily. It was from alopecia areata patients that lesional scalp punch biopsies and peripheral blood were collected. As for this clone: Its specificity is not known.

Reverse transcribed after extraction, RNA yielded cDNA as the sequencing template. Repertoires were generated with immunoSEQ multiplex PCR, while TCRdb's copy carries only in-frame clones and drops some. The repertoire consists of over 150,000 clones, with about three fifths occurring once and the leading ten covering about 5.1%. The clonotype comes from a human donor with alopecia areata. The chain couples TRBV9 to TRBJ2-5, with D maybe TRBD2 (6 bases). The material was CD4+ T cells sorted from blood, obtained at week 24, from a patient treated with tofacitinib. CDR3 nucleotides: TGTGCCAGCAGCGTAGGTCCGGGGGACGAAGAGACCCAGTACTTC. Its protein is CASSVGPGDEETQYF.